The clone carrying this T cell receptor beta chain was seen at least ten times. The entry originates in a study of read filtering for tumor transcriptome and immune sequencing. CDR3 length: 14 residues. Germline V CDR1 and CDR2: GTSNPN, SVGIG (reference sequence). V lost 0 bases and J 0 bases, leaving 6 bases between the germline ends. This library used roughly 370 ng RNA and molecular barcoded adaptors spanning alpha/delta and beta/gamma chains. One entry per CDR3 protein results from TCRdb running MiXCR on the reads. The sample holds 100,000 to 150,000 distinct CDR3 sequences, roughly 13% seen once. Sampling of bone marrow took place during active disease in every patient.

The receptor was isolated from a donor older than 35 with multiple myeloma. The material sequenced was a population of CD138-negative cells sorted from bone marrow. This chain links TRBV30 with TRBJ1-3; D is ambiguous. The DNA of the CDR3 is TGTGCCTGGAGTGTAGCTCGCTCTGGAAACACCATATATTTT. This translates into CAWSVARSGNTIYF. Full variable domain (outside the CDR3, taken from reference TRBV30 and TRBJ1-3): SQTIHQWPATLVQPVGSPLSLECTVEGTSNPNLYWYRQAAGRGLQLLFYSVGIGQISSEVPQNLSASRPQDRQFILSSKKLLLSDSGFYLCAWSVARSGNTIYFGEGSWLTVV.